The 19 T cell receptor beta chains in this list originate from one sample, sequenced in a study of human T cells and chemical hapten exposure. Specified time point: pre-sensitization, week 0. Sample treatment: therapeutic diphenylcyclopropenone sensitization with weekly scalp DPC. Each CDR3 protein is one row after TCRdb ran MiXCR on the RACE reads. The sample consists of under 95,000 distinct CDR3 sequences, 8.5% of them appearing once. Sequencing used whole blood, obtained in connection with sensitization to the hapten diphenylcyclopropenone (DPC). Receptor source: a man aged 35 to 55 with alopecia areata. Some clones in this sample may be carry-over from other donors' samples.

CDR3 nucleotides: TGCAGCTCTGTCCAGTGGACGGTGAACACTGAAGCTTTCTTT. Amino acid sequence: CSSVQWTVNTEAFF. The V call is TRBV29-1, the J call TRBJ1-1, with unresolved D. The CDR3 consists of 14 residues. From germline, CDR1 is SQVTM and CDR2 ANQGSEA. The V gene lost 8 bases and the J gene lost 0 bases, with 16 bases spanning the gap.

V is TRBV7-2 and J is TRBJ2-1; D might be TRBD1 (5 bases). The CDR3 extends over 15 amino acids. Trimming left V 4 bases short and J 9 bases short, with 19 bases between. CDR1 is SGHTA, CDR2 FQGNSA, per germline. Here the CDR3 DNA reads TGTGCCAGCAGCTCCCGACCTATTAGGGGCAGTGAGCAGTTCTTC. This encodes CASSSRPIRGSEQFF.

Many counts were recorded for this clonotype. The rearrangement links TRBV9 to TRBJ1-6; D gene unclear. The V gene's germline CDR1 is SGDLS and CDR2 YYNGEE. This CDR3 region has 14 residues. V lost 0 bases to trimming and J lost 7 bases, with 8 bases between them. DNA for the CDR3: TGTGCCAGCAGCGTAGAAGTGGAAAATTCACCCCTCCACTTT. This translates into CASSVEVENSPLHF.

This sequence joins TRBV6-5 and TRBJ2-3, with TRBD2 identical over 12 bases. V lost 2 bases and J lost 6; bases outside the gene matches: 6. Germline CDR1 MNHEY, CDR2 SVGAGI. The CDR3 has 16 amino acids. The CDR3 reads CASSYVQLAGGDTQYF. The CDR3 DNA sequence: TGTGCCAGCAGTTACGTACAACTAGCGGGAGGTGATACGCAGTATTTT.

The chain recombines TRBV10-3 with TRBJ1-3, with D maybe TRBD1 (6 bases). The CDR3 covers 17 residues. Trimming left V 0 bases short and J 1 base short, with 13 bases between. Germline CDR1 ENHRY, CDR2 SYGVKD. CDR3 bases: TGTGCCATCAGTGAGTCCACAGGGACCGGGTCTGGAAACACCATATATTTT. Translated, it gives CAISESTGTGSGNTIYF.

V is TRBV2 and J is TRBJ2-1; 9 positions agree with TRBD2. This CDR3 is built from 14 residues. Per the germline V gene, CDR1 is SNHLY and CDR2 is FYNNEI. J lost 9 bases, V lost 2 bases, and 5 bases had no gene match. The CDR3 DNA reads TGTGCCAGCAGTGAATTGAGCGGGAGGCGTGAGCAGTTCTTC. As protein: CASSELSGRREQFF.

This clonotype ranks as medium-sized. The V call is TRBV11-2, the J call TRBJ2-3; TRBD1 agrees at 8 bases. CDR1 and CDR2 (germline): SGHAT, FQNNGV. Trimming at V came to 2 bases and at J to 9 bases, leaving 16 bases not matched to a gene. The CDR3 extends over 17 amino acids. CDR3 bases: TGTGCCAGCAGCTTAACGTGGGACAGGACCCGTCGCCAAACGCAGTATTTT. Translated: CASSLTWDRTRRQTQYF.

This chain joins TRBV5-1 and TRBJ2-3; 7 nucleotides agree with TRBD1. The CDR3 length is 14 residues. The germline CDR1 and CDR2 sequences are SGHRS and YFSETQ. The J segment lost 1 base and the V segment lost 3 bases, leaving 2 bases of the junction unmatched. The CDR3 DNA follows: TGCGCCAGCAGCTCGGGACAGCGCACAGATACGCAGTATTTT. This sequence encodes CASSSGQRTDTQYF. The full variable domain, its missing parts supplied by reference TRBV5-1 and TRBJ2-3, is KAGVTQTPRYLIKTRGQQVTLSCSPISGHRSVSWYQQTPGQGLQFLFEYFSETQRNKGNFPGRFSGRQFSNSRSEMNVSTLELGDSALYLCASSSGQRTDTQYFGPGTRLTVL.

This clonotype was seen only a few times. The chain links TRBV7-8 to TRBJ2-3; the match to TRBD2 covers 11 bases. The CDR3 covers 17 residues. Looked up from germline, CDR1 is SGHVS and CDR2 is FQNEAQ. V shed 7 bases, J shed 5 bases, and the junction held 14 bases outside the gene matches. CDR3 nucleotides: TGTGCCAGCACTCTAGGGCTAGCGGGAGGCAGCCAAGATACGCAGTATTTT. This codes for CASTLGLAGGSQDTQYF.

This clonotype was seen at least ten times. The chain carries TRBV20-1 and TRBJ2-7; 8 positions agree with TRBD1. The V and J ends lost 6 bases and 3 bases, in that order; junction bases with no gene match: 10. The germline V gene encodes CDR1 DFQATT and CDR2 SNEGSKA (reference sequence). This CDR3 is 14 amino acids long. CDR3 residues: CSAPPGGAHYEQYF. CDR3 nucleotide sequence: TGCAGTGCGCCTCCAGGGGGCGCCCACTACGAGCAGTACTTC.

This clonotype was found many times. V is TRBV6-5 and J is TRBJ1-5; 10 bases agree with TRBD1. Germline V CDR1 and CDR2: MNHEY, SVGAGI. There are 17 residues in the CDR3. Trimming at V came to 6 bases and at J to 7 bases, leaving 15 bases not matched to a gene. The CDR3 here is CASSSTPPGQGRQPQHF. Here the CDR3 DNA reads TGTGCCAGCAGCTCCACCCCCCCGGGACAGGGGCGCCAGCCCCAGCATTTT.

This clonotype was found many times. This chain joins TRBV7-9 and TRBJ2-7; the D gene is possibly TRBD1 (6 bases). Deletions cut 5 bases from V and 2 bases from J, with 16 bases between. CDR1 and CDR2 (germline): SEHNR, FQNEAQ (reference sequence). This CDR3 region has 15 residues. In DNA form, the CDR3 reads TGTGCCAGCAGCCCCGGTGGGGACAACACCTACGAGCAGTACGTC. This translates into CASSPGGDNTYEQYV.

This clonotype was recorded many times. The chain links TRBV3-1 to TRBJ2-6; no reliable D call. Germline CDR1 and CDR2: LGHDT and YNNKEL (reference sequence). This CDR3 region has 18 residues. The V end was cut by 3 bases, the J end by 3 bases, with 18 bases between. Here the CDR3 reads CASSHGSPGPSGANVLTF. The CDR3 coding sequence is TGTGCCAGCAGCCATGGTTCCCCGGGCCCCAGTGGGGCCAACGTCCTGACTTTC.

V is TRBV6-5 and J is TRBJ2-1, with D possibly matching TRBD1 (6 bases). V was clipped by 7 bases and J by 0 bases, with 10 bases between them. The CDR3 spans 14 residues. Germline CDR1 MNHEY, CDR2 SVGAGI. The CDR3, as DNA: TGTGCCAGCACCCACAGGGACTCCTACAATGAGCAGTTCTTC. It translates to CASTHRDSYNEQFF.

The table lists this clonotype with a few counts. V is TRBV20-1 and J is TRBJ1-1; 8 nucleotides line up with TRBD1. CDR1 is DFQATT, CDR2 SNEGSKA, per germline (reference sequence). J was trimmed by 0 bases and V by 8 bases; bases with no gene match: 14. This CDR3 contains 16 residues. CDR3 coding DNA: TGCAGTACTATCAGACAGGGGAGGGACATGAACACTGAAGCTTTCTTT. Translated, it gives CSTIRQGRDMNTEAFF.

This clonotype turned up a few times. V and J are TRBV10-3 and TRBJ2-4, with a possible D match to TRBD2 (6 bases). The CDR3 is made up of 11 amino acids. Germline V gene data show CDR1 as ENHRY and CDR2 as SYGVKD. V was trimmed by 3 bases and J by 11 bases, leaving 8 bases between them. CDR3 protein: CAISEAGVQYF. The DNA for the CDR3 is TGTGCCATCAGTGAAGCGGGCGTTCAGTACTTC.

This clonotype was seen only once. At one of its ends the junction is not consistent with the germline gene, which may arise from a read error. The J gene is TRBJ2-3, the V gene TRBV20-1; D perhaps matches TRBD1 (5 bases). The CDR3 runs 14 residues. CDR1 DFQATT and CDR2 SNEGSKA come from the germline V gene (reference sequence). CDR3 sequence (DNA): TGCAGTGCCCGCCCGGCTAGGAAGACAGATACGCAGAATTTT. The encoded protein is CSARPARKTDTQNF.

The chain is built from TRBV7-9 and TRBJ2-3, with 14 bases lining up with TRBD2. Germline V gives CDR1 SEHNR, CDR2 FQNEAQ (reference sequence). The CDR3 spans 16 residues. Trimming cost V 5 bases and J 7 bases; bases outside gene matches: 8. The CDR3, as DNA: TGTGCCAGCAGCCCGCCCGGGACTAGCGGGAGAAATACGCAGTATTTT. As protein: CASSPPGTSGRNTQYF.

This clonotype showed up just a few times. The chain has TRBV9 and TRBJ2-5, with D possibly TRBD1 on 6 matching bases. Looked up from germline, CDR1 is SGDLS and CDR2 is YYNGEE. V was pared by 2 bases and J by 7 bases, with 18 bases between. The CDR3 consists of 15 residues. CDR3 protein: CASSVQTGDGWTQYF. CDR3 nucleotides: TGTGCCAGCAGCGTTCAGACAGGTGATGGGTGGACCCAGTACTTC.